This TCR beta chain was identified in a study of blood T cell repertoires in COVID-19. About the research overall: Acute-phase and convalescent COVID-19 samples originated in the United States, Italy and Spain. T cells, B-cell-depleted T cells, or PBMCs supplied cDNA or gDNA.

Germline-derived CDR1 and CDR2 are LGHDT and YNNKEL (reference sequence). Trimming removed 4 bases from V and 5 bases from J; junction bases left unmatched: 2. The CDR3 totals 16 residues. Authors' data handling: Reference gene primer amplification in the assay estimated nucleated cell counts. Profiling relied on immunoSEQ multiplex PCR, and the TCRdb table lists in-frame clones only, not all of them. V and J calls and clone size are as listed in that table; D and trimming were resolved from the DNA. The sample has around 300,000 clones; around 87% are singletons. The sequencing input was peripheral blood. The gene calls are TRBV3-1 (or the pseudogene TRBV3-2) and TRBJ2-1; 16 bases map to TRBD2. This receptor was identified in a man aged 45 to 65 with active or convalescent COVID-19. This CDR3 reads CASSLGLAGGNNEQFF. DNA for the CDR3: TGTGCCAGCAGCCTGGGACTAGCGGGAGGGAACAATGAGCAGTTCTTC.